This is a list of T cell receptor beta chains from one sample in a study of cytomegalovirus exposure and HLA in healthy donors. Assay used: immunoSEQ multiplex PCR; TCRdb lists only in-frame clones, some missing. The sample records 68,000 or so clones, around 97% being singletons. Sequencing was carried out using PBMCs. Every receptor here comes from a young man in good health and CMV-seronegative. Each CDR3 is given with its conserved first and last residue. The order of the fields is CDR3 length, V gene, J gene, CDR3 protein.

cdr3_length: 10
v_call: TRBV5-6
j_call: TRBJ2-7
cdr3_aa: CASRHYEQYF

cdr3_length: 13
v_call: TRBV30
j_call: TRBJ2-1
cdr3_aa: CAWGTSGYNEQFF

cdr3_length: 16
v_call: TRBV11-3
j_call: TRBJ1-4
cdr3_aa: CASSLDPNSFNEKLFF

cdr3_length: 14
v_call: TRBV5-4
j_call: TRBJ1-6
cdr3_aa: CASSLVDENSPLHF

cdr3_length: 11
v_call: TRBV14
j_call: TRBJ1-1
cdr3_aa: CASSQALEAFF

cdr3_length: 12
v_call: TRBV5-4
j_call: TRBJ2-2
cdr3_aa: CASSFGERELFF

cdr3_length: 17
v_call: TRBV28
j_call: TRBJ2-5
cdr3_aa: CASSAYRQGWGQETQYF

cdr3_length: 15
v_call: TRBV4-1
j_call: TRBJ1-4
cdr3_aa: CASSQAAGTSEKLFF

cdr3_length: 18
v_call: TRBV2
j_call: TRBJ1-3
cdr3_aa: CASSEFNSAGASGNTIYF

cdr3_length: 17
v_call: TRBV4-1
j_call: TRBJ2-7
cdr3_aa: CASSRILTSGSDYEQYF

cdr3_length: 16
v_call: TRBV5-4
j_call: TRBJ2-2
cdr3_aa: CASSLGTSVNTGELFF

cdr3_length: 13
v_call: TRBV6-1
j_call: TRBJ1-2
cdr3_aa: CASSTETNYGYTF

cdr3_length: 15
v_call: TRBV5-1
j_call: TRBJ1-3
cdr3_aa: CASSLSGLSGNTIYF

cdr3_length: 16
v_call: TRBV4-2
j_call: TRBJ1-5
cdr3_aa: CASSLEGGVGNQPQHF

cdr3_length: 15
v_call: TRBV6-1
j_call: TRBJ2-3
cdr3_aa: CASSDRGDDTDTQYF

cdr3_length: 14
v_call: TRBV6-5
j_call: TRBJ2-2
cdr3_aa: CASEAPEGGGELFF

cdr3_length: 15
v_call: TRBV5-8
j_call: TRBJ2-6
cdr3_aa: CASSLRGSGANVLTF

cdr3_length: 12
v_call: TRBV29-1
j_call: TRBJ2-7
cdr3_aa: CSLRDSSYEQYF

cdr3_length: 15
v_call: TRBV9
j_call: TRBJ2-1
cdr3_aa: CASSGGRISYNEQFF

cdr3_length: 14
v_call: TRBV19
j_call: TRBJ2-7
cdr3_aa: CASSLLWQGAEQYF

cdr3_length: 15
v_call: TRBV19
j_call: TRBJ1-3
cdr3_aa: CASSQRGTGRNTIYF

cdr3_length: 14
v_call: TRBV25-1
j_call: TRBJ1-2
cdr3_aa: CASSETGFLGGYTF

cdr3_length: 13
v_call: TRBV2
j_call: TRBJ2-1
cdr3_aa: CASSEGARDEQFF

cdr3_length: 17
v_call: TRBV6-1
j_call: TRBJ2-5
cdr3_aa: CASSEEGSGRAWETQYF

cdr3_length: 15
v_call: TRBV5-4
j_call: TRBJ1-2
cdr3_aa: CASSLEGRGRYGYTF

cdr3_length: 16
v_call: TRBV5-1
j_call: TRBJ2-5
cdr3_aa: CASSLAQGGLQETQYF

cdr3_length: 12
v_call: TRBV2
j_call: TRBJ1-1
cdr3_aa: CASSAPETEAFF

cdr3_length: 15
v_call: TRBV12-5
j_call: TRBJ1-5
cdr3_aa: CASGLAGDREQPQHF

cdr3_length: 15
v_call: TRBV28
j_call: TRBJ1-1
cdr3_aa: CASRPGHLRDTEAFF

cdr3_length: 14
v_call: TRBV7-9
j_call: TRBJ2-1
cdr3_aa: CASSLDTGMNEQFF

cdr3_length: 18
v_call: TRBV15
j_call: TRBJ2-1
cdr3_aa: CATSRGVTSGRAINEQFF

cdr3_length: 14
v_call: TRBV5-6
j_call: TRBJ2-1
cdr3_aa: CASSFKGSYNEQFF

cdr3_length: 11
v_call: TRBV7-8
j_call: TRBJ1-1
cdr3_aa: CARRFEAEAFF

cdr3_length: 15
v_call: TRBV6-1
j_call: TRBJ1-5
cdr3_aa: CASRFDRVSNQPQHF

cdr3_length: 15
v_call: TRBV7-9
j_call: TRBJ2-5
cdr3_aa: CASSLAGGREETQYF

cdr3_length: 18
v_call: TRBV25-1
j_call: TRBJ1-1
cdr3_aa: CASSEGGNRGRSGTEAFF

cdr3_length: 15
v_call: TRBV7-8
j_call: TRBJ2-7
cdr3_aa: CASSLTDRGSYEQYF

cdr3_length: 15
v_call: TRBV4-1
j_call: TRBJ2-2
cdr3_aa: CASSHVGRNTGELFF

cdr3_length: 18
v_call: TRBV19
j_call: TRBJ1-2
cdr3_aa: CASSTQGASITANYGYTF

cdr3_length: 13
v_call: TRBV7-9
j_call: TRBJ1-2
cdr3_aa: CASSSQGKYGYTF

cdr3_length: 13
v_call: TRBV4-1
j_call: TRBJ2-1
cdr3_aa: CASSQSGGSEQFF

cdr3_length: 11
v_call: TRBV20-1
j_call: TRBJ2-7
cdr3_aa: CTLLQGYEQYF